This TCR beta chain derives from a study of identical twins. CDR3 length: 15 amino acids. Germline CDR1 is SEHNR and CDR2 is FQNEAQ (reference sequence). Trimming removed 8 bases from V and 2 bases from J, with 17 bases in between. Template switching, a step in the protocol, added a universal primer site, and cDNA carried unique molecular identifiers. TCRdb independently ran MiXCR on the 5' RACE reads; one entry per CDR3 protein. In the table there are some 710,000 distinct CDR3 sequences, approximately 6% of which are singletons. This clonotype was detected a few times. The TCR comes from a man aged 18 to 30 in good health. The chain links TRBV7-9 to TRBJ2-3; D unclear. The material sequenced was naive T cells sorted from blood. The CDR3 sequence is CASVSEPANTDTQYF. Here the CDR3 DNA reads TGTGCCAGCGTCTCCGAGCCCGCTAACACAGATACGCAGTATTTT.